This T cell receptor (beta chain) is drawn from a study of blood T cell repertoires in COVID-19. Study processing details: Cell counts per sample came from amplifying reference gene primers. Only in-frame clones appear in the TCRdb table, and some are missing; sequencing was by immunoSEQ multiplex PCR. V and J calls plus clone size are reproduced from that table; the DNA served to infer D and trimming. This table holds about 130,000 clones, around 76% found once. The sequencing input was peripheral blood. The sequence was collected from a human donor in a cohort sampled during active COVID-19.

The CDR3 here is CASSQTGGGNEQFF. The CDR3, as DNA: TGCGCCAGCAGCCAAACGGGGGGCGGCAATGAGCAGTTCTTC. The chain employs TRBV5-1 and TRBJ2-1; weak D call: TRBD2 (7 bases). This CDR3 is 14 amino acids long. Germline CDR1 reads SGHRS; CDR2 reads YFSETQ. V was pared by 4 bases and J by 6 bases, with 14 bases between. The variable domain in full, with the rest retrieved from reference TRBV5-1 and TRBJ2-1, is KAGVTQTPRYLIKTRGQQVTLSCSPISGHRSVSWYQQTPGQGLQFLFEYFSETQRNKGNFPGRFSGRQFSNSRSEMNVSTLELGDSALYLCASSQTGGGNEQFFGPGTRLTVL.